The text below deals with one TCR beta chain. The antigen remains unidentified. Specified treatment: oral pan-JAK inhibitor, 5-10 mg twice daily. Sequencing templates came from extracted RNA that was reverse transcribed into cDNA. Data came from immunoSEQ multiplex PCR; TCRdb stores just in-frame clones and leaves some out. The data show some 150,000 clones, about 51% seen once. This record comes from a study of CD8+ T cells in alopecia areata. Study conclusions and caveats: Scalp clonality, together with expanded CD8+ clones among the top 100, fell significantly with tofacitinib. Sharing of TCR sequences between patients (possibly for HLA-related reasons) was less clear than in mice. The presence of one nonresponder keeps the tie between baseline CD8+ expansion and response uncertain.

CDR3 length: 15 residues. Germline values: CDR1 SGHAT, CDR2 FQNNGV. V lost 5 bases to trimming and J lost 8 bases; unmatched junction nucleotides: 12. This TCR derives from a human donor with alopecia areata. V is TRBV11-2 and J is TRBJ2-1, with 7 bases fitting TRBD1. Sequenced material: CD8+ T cells sorted from blood, taken at week 4, from a patient treated with tofacitinib. The CDR3 loop reads CASSPLQGVRDEQFF. The CDR3 region has the DNA TGTGCCAGCAGCCCCCTCCAGGGGGTACGCGATGAGCAGTTCTTC.